The 18 T cell receptor beta chains below were found in one sample sequenced in a study of OX40 agonist ivuxolimab in advanced cancers. TCRdb's table, derived via immunoSEQ multiplex PCR, lists solely in-frame clones and lacks some. Found here are 100,000 or so clones, 90% to 96% of them singletons; the top ten hold about 2%. This specimen consisted of CD4+ or CD8+ T cells sorted from blood, obtained in a trial of the OX40 agonist ivuxolimab. The receptors derive from an adult with an advanced solid tumor such as melanoma, head and neck, liver or kidney cancer.

V is TRBV29-1 and J is TRBJ2-3; 12 nucleotides line up with TRBD2. The length of the CDR3 is 13 residues. The trim removed 6 bases at V and 9 bases at J, leaving 7 bases unmatched. Germline CDR1 SQVTM, CDR2 ANQGSEA. The CDR3 bases are TGCAGCGTCGGACTAGCGGGGACGGAAACGCAGTATTTT. It is translated as CSVGLAGTETQYF.

Only one count was recorded for this clone. The V call is TRBV28, the J call TRBJ2-7; TRBD1 is a possible D gene (6 bases). V was shortened by 3 bases and J by 2 bases, with 11 bases between the two germline ends. The CDR3 runs 14 residues. Germline V gene sequence: CDR1 MDHEN, CDR2 SYDVKM. The CDR3 coding sequence is TGTGCCAGCAGTTTTAGGGGGTTGGCCTACGAGCAGTACTTC. Its translation: CASSFRGLAYEQYF.

This chain joins TRBV27 and TRBJ2-1, with a tentative D call TRBD1 (6 bases). Trimming removed 1 base from V and 4 bases from J, with 14 bases in between. From germline, CDR1 is MNHEY and CDR2 SMNVEV (reference sequence). The CDR3 runs 16 residues. CDR3 in DNA: TGTGCCAGCAGTTTATTTTCGGGACAAGGTTACAATGAGCAGTTCTTC. Amino acids: CASSLFSGQGYNEQFF.

The rearrangement joins TRBV18 to TRBJ1-1, with D possibly being TRBD1 (6 bases). The germline CDR1 and CDR2 sequences are KGHSH and LQKENI. The V end was cut by 5 bases, the J end by 12 bases, with 16 bases between. The CDR3 totals 12 residues. CDR3 region: CASSWDKLETFF. DNA of the CDR3: TGTGCCAGCTCATGGGACAAGTTGGAAACTTTCTTT.

The chain has TRBV7-2 and TRBJ1-3, with D hard to call. The V end lost 5 bases, the J end lost 0 bases, and 14 bases lay between the germline ends. This CDR3 region has 16 residues. CDR1 and CDR2 from the germline V gene are SGHTA and FQGNSA. CDR3 DNA sequence: TGTGCCAGCAGCCCAGGACCCTTTATCTCTGGAAACACCATATATTTT. Its protein is CASSPGPFISGNTIYF. Full variable domain (outside the CDR3, taken from reference TRBV7-2 and TRBJ1-3): GAGVSQSPSNKVTEKGKDVELRCDPISGHTALYWYRQSLGQGLEFLIYFQGNSAPDKSGLPSDRFSAERTGGSVSTLTIQRTQQEDSAVYLCASSPGPFISGNTIYFGEGSWLTVV.

The chain links TRBV19 to TRBJ1-5; D unclear. The CDR3 is 16 amino acids. V gave up 0 bases and J gave up 7 bases, with 16 bases separating them. The germline V gene has CDR1 LNHDA and CDR2 SQIVND (reference sequence). The CDR3 region has the DNA TGTGCCAGTAGTATAGATGGGTGGCAGGTTATGCAGCCCCAGCATTTT. It yields the protein CASSIDGWQVMQPQHF.

CDR3 in amino acids: CASSYGGTGPYEQYF. The CDR3, as DNA: TGTGCCAGCAGTTACGGGGGGACAGGCCCCTACGAGCAGTACTTC. This chain connects TRBV6-5 to TRBJ2-7; 8 bases fit TRBD1. The CDR3 length is 15 residues. Trimming at V came to 2 bases and at J to 2 bases, leaving 5 bases not matched to a gene. Per germline, CDR1 MNHEY and CDR2 SVGAGI.

This rearrangement joins TRBV10-3 to TRBJ1-1; TRBD1 might be the D (5 bases). Trimming pared 2 bases from V and 5 bases from J, leaving 12 bases between. In germline, CDR1 is ENHRY, CDR2 SYGVKD. The CDR3 length is 14 residues. The CDR3 is CAISEEAGRTEAFF. The CDR3 region has the DNA TGTGCCATCAGTGAGGAAGCAGGGAGAACTGAAGCTTTCTTT.

This sequence joins TRBV5-1 and TRBJ1-1; 8 bases match TRBD1. CDR1 and CDR2 (germline): SGHRS, YFSETQ. Trimming took 4 bases from V and 2 from J; bases not matched to a gene: 10. This CDR3 has 16 amino acids. CDR3 nucleotides: TGCGCCAGCAGCCAAGGGACAGGAGGGGGTAACACTGAAGCTTTCTTT. This encodes CASSQGTGGGNTEAFF.

The genes are TRBV5-4 and TRBJ2-7, with 7 bases fitting TRBD1. Germline assignment: CDR1 SGHNT and CDR2 YYREEE (reference sequence). The V segment lost 4 bases and the J segment 3 bases; nucleotides outside the gene matches: 1. The CDR3 consists of 12 residues. CDR3 bases: TGTGCCAGCAGCGGGGACAGCTACGAGCAGTACTTC. Its translation: CASSGDSYEQYF.

The gene calls are TRBV10-2 and TRBJ1-2, with D hard to call. The CDR3 consists of 11 residues. Deletions cut 3 bases from V and 5 bases from J, with 4 bases between. Germline loops: CDR1 WSHSY, CDR2 SAAADI. The CDR3 sequence is CASSDGYGYTF. The CDR3 bases are TGCGCCAGCAGTGATGGATATGGCTACACCTTC.

This clone was seen just once. V usage is TRBV28 and J usage is TRBJ2-3; the D gene is possibly TRBD2 (7 bases). V was clipped by 2 bases and J by 3 bases, with 18 bases between them. The CDR3 covers 17 residues. The germline V gene encodes CDR1 MDHEN and CDR2 SYDVKM. CDR3 sequence reads: CASSLVGGGRLTDTQYF. The CDR3 DNA sequence: TGTGCCAGCAGTTTAGTTGGGGGGGGCAGGCTGACAGATACGCAGTATTTT.

This clone has only one observation. The chain carries TRBV4-3 and TRBJ2-2; TRBD2 matches 15 bases. The CDR3 runs to 17 residues. Looked up from germline, CDR1 is LGHNA and CDR2 is YSLEER. The ends lost 4 bases at V and 1 base at J; junction bases unmatched: 1. The CDR3 reads CASSPGLAGGNTGELFF. In DNA form, the CDR3 reads TGCGCCAGCAGCCCGGGACTAGCGGGGGGGAACACCGGGGAGCTGTTTTTT.

This chain links TRBV11-2 with TRBJ2-7, with D uncertain. The CDR3 loop spans 13 amino acids. Looked up from germline, CDR1 is SGHAT and CDR2 is FQNNGV. Trimming left V 6 bases short and J 3 bases short, with 12 bases between. The CDR3: CASRQSADYEQYF. DNA of the CDR3: TGTGCCAGCAGACAGTCGGCAGACTACGAGCAGTACTTC. Together with reference TRBV11-2 and TRBJ2-7, the CDR3 gives the full variable domain: EAGVAQSPRYKIIEKRQSVAFWCNPISGHATLYWYQQILGQGPKLLIQFQNNGVVDDSQLPKDRFSAERLKGVDSTLKIQPAKLEDSAVYLCASRQSADYEQYFGPGTRLTVT.

This clone appeared once. The chain is built from TRBV30 and TRBJ1-2; 9 bases are a match to TRBD1. The junction had 5 bases not matched to a gene; V was cut back by 2 bases and J by 7 bases. CDR3 length: 13 residues. CDR1 and CDR2 from the germline V gene are GTSNPN and SVGIG (reference sequence). CDR3 nucleotides: TGTGCCTGGAGTACCGGGACAGGGACTGGCTACACCTTC. This sequence encodes CAWSTGTGTGYTF. The whole variable domain, remainder taken from reference TRBV30 and TRBJ1-2, is SQTIHQWPATLVQPVGSPLSLECTVEGTSNPNLYWYRQAAGRGLQLLFYSVGIGQISSEVPQNLSASRPQDRQFILSSKKLLLSDSGFYLCAWSTGTGTGYTFGSGTRLTVV.

The rearrangement uses TRBV19 and TRBJ1-4; D ambiguous. This CDR3 has 16 residues. Germline V lookup: CDR1 LNHDA, CDR2 SQIVND (reference sequence). The V and J ends lost 5 bases and 5 bases respectively, with 18 bases between them. The CDR3 DNA is TGTGCCAGTAGTCCACAAAGAACGGGGAGAAATGAAAAACTGTTTTTT. Translated: CASSPQRTGRNEKLFF.

The chain is built from TRBV6-6 and TRBJ1-5; D ambiguous. The CDR3 length is 14 residues. The V end was cut by 2 bases, the J end by 4 bases, with 9 bases between. Germline-derived CDR1 and CDR2 are MNHNY and SVGAGI (reference sequence). DNA of the CDR3: TGTGCCAGCAGTTACGGGCAGACTAATCAGCCCCAGCATTTT. Residues: CASSYGQTNQPQHF.

With respect to this clone: The junction departs from the called germline gene at one end, perhaps through a read error. This rearrangement joins TRBV27 to TRBJ2-1, with D perhaps matching TRBD2 (6 bases). Germline V CDR1 and CDR2: MNHEY, SMNVEV (reference sequence). This CDR3 is built from 17 residues. CDR3 residues: CASSLSSTSPSHNEQFF. CDR3 DNA sequence: TGTGCCAGCAGTTTATCTTCGACTAGTCCCTCCCACAATGAGCAGTTCTTC.